This T cell receptor (beta chain) is from a study of shared clonotypes between healthy human individuals. Study-level results: The small donor group covered limited genetic and exposure diversity.

This CDR3 has 16 amino acids. V was clipped by 2 bases and J by 0 bases, with 13 bases between them. The germline V gene has CDR1 GTSNPN and CDR2 SVGIG (reference sequence). Notes on this clone: No antigen is known for it.

As handled by the study authors: From ImmunoSEQ came sequences covering only the junction and carrying no quality scores, so filtering differed. The protocol was immunoSEQ multiplex PCR, while the TCRdb copy is restricted to in-frame clones and leaves out a portion. D and trimming come from the DNA, and the V and J calls and clone size come from that table. This table has over 2 million clones, 85% to 95% appearing once. Sequenced sample: naive CD4+ T cells sorted from blood. Stated subset: CD45RA+ positively selected. The receptor's source is a man younger than 30 in good health. The rearrangement uses TRBV30 and TRBJ1-4, with a possible D match to TRBD1 (6 bases). CDR3 loop: CAWSPGQKATNEKLFF. DNA for the CDR3: TGTGCCTGGAGTCCCGGACAGAAAGCAACTAATGAAAAACTGTTTTTT.